These T cell receptor beta chains were read from a single sample in a study of OX40 agonist ivuxolimab in advanced cancers. The method was immunoSEQ multiplex PCR; TCRdb's version includes in-frame clones alone and lacks a portion of them. The sample lists roughly 61,000 clones, around 88% occurring once. Here the sequenced sample was CD4+ or CD8+ T cells sorted from blood, taken in a trial of the OX40 agonist ivuxolimab. The origin of the receptors is an adult with an advanced solid tumor such as melanoma, head and neck, liver or kidney cancer. The CDR3 runs from the conserved cysteine through the conserved F or W. A D gene is named only where the DNA matches it firmly. Where a row states a size, it is once, few, many or the class of an expanded clone; other rows omit it.

v_gene	abundance	j_gene	d_gene	CDR3aa	CDR3nt
TRBV21-1	NA	TRBJ2-7	NA	CASSKSRHSYEQYF	TGTGCCAGCAGCAAATCTAGGCACTCCTACGAGCAGTACTTC
TRBV5-4	NA	TRBJ2-7	TRBD2	CASSQGLAGAEQYF	TGTGCCAGCAGCCAGGGACTAGCGGGGGCCGAGCAGTACTTC
TRBV6-5	NA	TRBJ2-7	NA	CASGGAYEQYF	TGTGCCAGCGGCGGGGCGTACGAGCAGTACTTC
TRBV4-1	NA	TRBJ2-7	TRBD2	CASSHPGGLTYEQYF	TGCGCCAGCAGCCATCCTGGGGGACTAACCTACGAGCAGTACTTC
TRBV6-1	NA	TRBJ2-2	NA	CASSEVFGATGELFF	TGTGCCAGCAGTGAAGTTTTCGGGGCCACCGGGGAGCTGTTTTTT
TRBV4-2	NA	TRBJ2-2	TRBD2	CASSPVSGDSGYGELFF	TGTGCCAGCAGCCCTGTGTCGGGGGATAGCGGGTATGGGGAGCTGTTTTTT
TRBV5-4	NA	TRBJ1-1	NA	CASSLGGGNTEAFF	TGTGCCAGCAGCTTGGGAGGGGGGAACACTGAAGCTTTCTTT
TRBV7-6	NA	TRBJ1-5	TRBD1	CASSLGGQGNQPQHF	TGTGCCAGCAGCTTAGGGGGACAGGGTAATCAGCCCCAGCATTTT
TRBV6-4	few	TRBJ2-5	TRBD2	CAREVRLAGSGTQYF	TGTGCCAGGGAGGTAAGGCTAGCGGGATCTGGGACCCAGTACTTC
TRBV7-2	NA	TRBJ2-2	TRBD1	CARAGGSNTGELFF	TGTGCCAGAGCAGGGGGAAGCAACACCGGGGAGCTGTTTTTT
TRBV5-6	NA	TRBJ2-1	NA	CASSLGPSSYNEQFF	TGTGCCAGCAGTCTGGGACCGAGCTCCTACAATGAGCAGTTCTTC
TRBV30	NA	TRBJ2-3	NA	CAWSSGIPSDTQYF	TGTGCCTGGAGCTCAGGGATCCCCTCAGATACGCAGTATTTT
TRBV6-5	NA	TRBJ2-7	NA	CASSPVNVYEQYF	TGTGCCAGCAGTCCCGTGAACGTCTACGAGCAGTACTTC
TRBV28	once	TRBJ1-2	TRBD1	CASRSQGARNYGYTF	TGTGCCAGCAGGTCACAGGGGGCGCGGAACTATGGCTACACCTTC
TRBV6-1	NA	TRBJ1-5	NA	CASRTGPDQPQHF	TGTGCCAGCAGGACAGGCCCGGATCAGCCCCAGCATTTT
TRBV11-2	NA	TRBJ2-7	NA	CASSSDPRLIQF	TGTGCCAGCAGCTCGGACCCGAGGCTGATTCAATTC
TRBV6-5	NA	TRBJ2-3	TRBD1	CASRDRETDTQYF	TGTGCCAGCAGGGACAGGGAAACAGATACGCAGTATTTT
TRBV7-2	NA	TRBJ2-7	NA	CASSPPSAYEQYF	TGTGCCAGCAGCCCTCCCTCCGCCTACGAGCAGTACTTC
TRBV5-4	NA	TRBJ2-1	NA	CASSLARGPNNEQFF	TGTGCCAGCAGCTTGGCCAGGGGACCAAACAATGAGCAGTTCTTC
TRBV2	NA	TRBJ1-1	NA	CASSGHSEAFF	TGTGCCAGCAGCGGACACTCTGAAGCTTTCTTT
TRBV7-2	once	TRBJ2-7	TRBD1	CASSIRQGYEQYF	TGTGCCAGCAGCATTAGACAGGGCTACGAGCAGTACTTC
TRBV4-2	NA	TRBJ1-5	NA	CASSQASAAQPQHF	TGTGCCAGCAGCCAAGCGTCCGCCGCGCAGCCCCAGCATTTT
TRBV9	NA	TRBJ2-7	NA	CASSVPPRGFTYEQYF	TGTGCCAGCAGCGTCCCCCCAAGGGGATTTACCTACGAGCAGTACTTC
TRBV4-2	NA	TRBJ2-3	TRBD2	CASSQSVGGARDTQYF	TGTGCCAGCAGCCAATCTGTCGGGGGGGCTCGAGATACGCAGTATTTT
TRBV7-9	NA	TRBJ2-5	NA	CASSLNQGGETQYF	TGTGCCAGCAGCTTAAATCAGGGGGGGGAGACCCAGTACTTC
TRBV19	NA	TRBJ2-3	NA	CASTIGHPTDTQYF	TGTGCCAGTACAATAGGGCACCCCACAGATACGCAGTATTTT
TRBV6-1	NA	TRBJ1-3	NA	CASRTGFSSGNTIYF	TGTGCCAGCCGGACTGGATTTAGCTCTGGAAACACCATATATTTT
TRBV6-1	NA	TRBJ2-5	TRBD2	CASSESLAVDPQYF	TGTGCCAGCAGTGAATCACTAGCGGTAGATCCCCAGTACTTC
TRBV7-2	once	TRBJ2-1	TRBD2	CASSSGSLSGRAYNEQFF	TGTGCCAGCAGCTCAGGTTCCCTTAGCGGGAGGGCCTACAATGAGCAGTTCTTC
TRBV4-3	NA	TRBJ1-3	NA	CASSQLSGSGNTIYF	TGCGCCAGCAGCCAACTTTCGGGATCTGGAAACACCATATATTTT
TRBV11-2	NA	TRBJ2-7	NA	CASSLRSSYEQYF	TGTGCCAGCAGCTTAAGGAGCTCCTACGAGCAGTACTTC
TRBV6-1	NA	TRBJ1-3	NA	CASRVGVGNTIYF	TGTGCCAGCAGGGTCGGGGTGGGAAACACCATATATTTT
TRBV6-5	NA	TRBJ1-2	TRBD1	CASRKTGGNGYTF	TGTGCCAGCAGAAAGACAGGGGGTAATGGCTACACCTTC
TRBV5-1	NA	TRBJ2-5	NA	CASSAGGRTQETQYF	TGCGCCAGCAGCGCGGGCGGCAGGACCCAAGAGACCCAGTACTTC
TRBV6-5	NA	TRBJ1-2	NA	CASSYRADANYGYTF	TGTGCCAGCAGTTATCGCGCAGATGCTAACTATGGCTACACCTTC
TRBV7-2	NA	TRBJ2-3	NA	CASSLDTGPVSDTQYF	TGTGCCAGCAGCTTAGATACGGGTCCGGTTTCAGATACGCAGTATTTT
TRBV6-6	NA	TRBJ1-1	TRBD1	CASSYSQGADAEAFF	TGTGCCAGCAGTTACTCGCAGGGGGCGGACGCTGAAGCTTTCTTT
TRBV10-3	once	TRBJ2-7	TRBD2	CAISESASGGAYEQYF	TGTGCCATCAGTGAGTCGGCTAGCGGGGGGGCCTACGAGCAGTACTTC
TRBV6-5	few	TRBJ1-3	NA	CASSSNARGGGNTIYF	TGTGCCAGCAGTTCCAACGCTAGGGGGGGTGGAAACACCATATATTTT
TRBV23-1	NA	TRBJ1-1	TRBD1	CASSQGAGVELLYTEAFF	TGCGCCAGCAGCCAGGGGGCAGGGGTTGAATTGTTGTACACTGAAGCTTTCTTT
TRBV19	NA	TRBJ2-1	TRBD2	CASSQREANNEQFF	TGTGCCAGTAGTCAGCGGGAGGCTAACAATGAGCAGTTCTTC
TRBV6-1	NA	TRBJ2-3	NA	CASSETPGPDTQYF	TGTGCCAGCAGTGAAACCCCCGGCCCGGATACGCAGTATTTT
TRBV14	NA	TRBJ2-7	TRBD1	CASSHRQGYPSYEQYF	TGTGCCAGCAGCCATCGACAGGGGTATCCATCCTACGAGCAGTACTTC